This T cell receptor (beta chain) stems from a study of T cell repertoires in cytomegalovirus infection. Across the whole study: In public TCR beta signatures, there were indications of both CMV infection and matching HLA type.

Broader study findings: Individuals carrying CMV plus the relevant HLA were identified by cumulative frequency of public TCR beta families.

TCRdb reprocessed the reads via MiXCR and lists one record per CDR3 protein. The sample yields over 100,000 distinct CDR3 sequences, under 30% seen once. This CDR3 region has 15 residues. The V end lost 2 bases, the J end lost 1 base, and 11 bases lay between the germline ends. The germline CDR1 and CDR2 sequences are MNHEY and SVGAGI. A single count supports this clonotype. The antigen is undetermined. The chain carries TRBV6-5 and TRBJ1-1; D is perhaps TRBD1 (5 bases). Here the sequenced sample was CD8+ T cells from cultured PBMCs, taken from culture after CMV antigen stimulation. The clonotype originates from a human donor in good health (CMV status not recorded). Some clones in this sample may be carry-over from other donors' samples. CDR3 sequence: CASSYGSGANTEAFF. CDR3 bases: TGTGCCAGCAGTTACGGTAGCGGGGCGAACACTGAAGCTTTCTTT.